This is a list of T cell receptor beta chains from one sample in a study of T cells after yellow fever vaccination. TCRdb itself ran the 5' RACE reads through MiXCR, one entry per CDR3 protein. Found here are 200,000 to 250,000 distinct CDR3 sequences, approximately 3% of them singletons; the top ten hold around 3.3%. The sequenced sample was CD4+ T cells sorted from PBMCs, obtained 10 days after the yellow fever booster vaccination. All receptors derive from a man younger than 35 who received the YFV17D yellow fever vaccine. CDR3s include the opening cysteine and the closing phenylalanine or tryptophan. The order of the fields is J gene, D gene, clone size, V gene, CDR3 DNA, CDR3 protein. D genes are given only for firm matches. Not all rows give a size; the values are once, few, many and, for expanded clones, a class.

J: TRBJ2-3; D: TRBD2; size: few; V: TRBV5-1; DNA: TGCGCCAGCAGCCGTCTGCTAGCGGGGGGAACAGATACGCAGTATTTT; CDR3: CASSRLLAGGTDTQYF
J: TRBJ1-1; D: -; size: many; V: TRBV7-9; DNA: TGTGCCAGCAGCTTAGAATATATGAACACTGAAGCTTTCTTT; CDR3: CASSLEYMNTEAFF
J: TRBJ2-1; D: TRBD1; size: -; V: TRBV2; DNA: TGTGCCAGCACCTACGACAGGGACAATGAGCAGTTCTTC; CDR3: CASTYDRDNEQFF
J: TRBJ2-5; D: -; size: few; V: TRBV18; DNA: TGTGCCAGCTCACCACCGGGACATTGGCAAGAGACCCAGTACTTC; CDR3: CASSPPGHWQETQYF
J: TRBJ2-7; D: TRBD1; size: many; V: TRBV10-3; DNA: TGTGCCATCAGCGAGGGCCGGGACAGGGGACGTGAGCAGTACTTC; CDR3: CAISEGRDRGREQYF
J: TRBJ2-5; D: TRBD2; size: many; V: TRBV6-5; DNA: TGTGCCAGCAGGGGCGGGGGGGATGAGACCCAGTACTTC; CDR3: CASRGGGDETQYF
J: TRBJ2-2; D: -; size: few; V: TRBV12-3/TRBV12-4; DNA: TGTGCCAGCAGTTTCGCCCGGCGGACCGGGGAGCTGTTTTTT; CDR3: CASSFARRTGELFF
J: TRBJ2-7; D: -; size: many; V: TRBV6-6; DNA: TGTGCCAGCAGAAACGGGGCTTCCTACGAGCAGTACTTC; CDR3: CASRNGASYEQYF
J: TRBJ2-3; D: TRBD2; size: -; V: TRBV20-1; DNA: TGCAGTGCTGCCTCCAGCGGGGGGCCCTCGCGCAACACAGATACGCAGTATTTT; CDR3: CSAASSGGPSRNTDTQYF
J: TRBJ2-5; D: -; size: many; V: TRBV10-3; DNA: TGTGCCATCAGTGAGTCGGGGCACCACTTAGAGACCCAGTACTTC; CDR3: CAISESGHHLETQYF
J: TRBJ2-7; D: -; size: many; V: TRBV10-1; DNA: TGCGCCAGCAGTGAGTCATACGAGCAGTACTTC; CDR3: CASSESYEQYF
J: TRBJ2-3; D: -; size: many; V: TRBV9; DNA: TGTGCCAGCAGTAGGTCGGCGGGGCCCACAGATACGCAGTATTTT; CDR3: CASSRSAGPTDTQYF
J: TRBJ2-5; D: -; size: many; V: TRBV5-1; DNA: TGCGCCAGCAGCGAGCTCCAAGAGACCCAGTACTTC; CDR3: CASSELQETQYF
J: TRBJ2-3; D: -; size: many; V: TRBV5-1; DNA: TGCGCCAGCAGCTTGGGGGCCCGGGGCGACACGCAGTATTTT; CDR3: CASSLGARGDTQYF
J: TRBJ1-6; D: -; size: many; V: TRBV7-2; DNA: TGTGCCAGCAGCTTAGATGGCCAGTCCTACTCACCCCTCCACTTT; CDR3: CASSLDGQSYSPLHF
J: TRBJ1-1; D: -; size: many; V: TRBV11-2; DNA: TGTGCCAGCAGCTTAAATATGCTGAACACTGAAGCTTTCTTT; CDR3: CASSLNMLNTEAFF
J: TRBJ2-5; D: -; size: many; V: TRBV7-7; DNA: TGTGCTAGCAGCCTGGGGGCGCGAGAGACCCAGTACTTC; CDR3: CASSLGARETQYF
J: TRBJ2-4; D: -; size: few; V: TRBV4-2; DNA: TGTGCCAGCAGCCAGGGAGGGGGAGATCCCAAAAACATTCAGTACTTC; CDR3: CASSQGGGDPKNIQYF
J: TRBJ1-6; D: -; size: many; V: TRBV7-8; DNA: TGTGCCAGCAGCTTTTTAGGCACCTTCAATTCACCCCTCCACTTT; CDR3: CASSFLGTFNSPLHF
J: TRBJ2-1; D: -; size: -; V: TRBV7-2; DNA: TGTGCCAGCAGCTTAGATGAGGGCCCCTACAATGAGCAGTTCTTC; CDR3: CASSLDEGPYNEQFF
J: TRBJ1-5; D: -; size: few; V: TRBV6-1; DNA: TGTGCCAGCACCTTAAAAGGACTGGCCCAGCCCCAGCATTTT; CDR3: CASTLKGLAQPQHF
J: TRBJ1-5; D: -; size: -; V: TRBV19; DNA: TGTGCCAGTAGTCCGGCATGGGGAGGAAATCAGCCCCAGCATTTT; CDR3: CASSPAWGGNQPQHF
J: TRBJ1-1; D: TRBD1; size: many; V: TRBV20-1; DNA: TGCAGTGCTGGGGACAGTTCTTCTGAAGCTTTCTTT; CDR3: CSAGDSSSEAFF
J: TRBJ1-1; D: TRBD1; size: many; V: TRBV6-5; DNA: TGTGCCAGCAGTTTACAGGGGGCGCTTGCTGAAGCTTTCTTT; CDR3: CASSLQGALAEAFF